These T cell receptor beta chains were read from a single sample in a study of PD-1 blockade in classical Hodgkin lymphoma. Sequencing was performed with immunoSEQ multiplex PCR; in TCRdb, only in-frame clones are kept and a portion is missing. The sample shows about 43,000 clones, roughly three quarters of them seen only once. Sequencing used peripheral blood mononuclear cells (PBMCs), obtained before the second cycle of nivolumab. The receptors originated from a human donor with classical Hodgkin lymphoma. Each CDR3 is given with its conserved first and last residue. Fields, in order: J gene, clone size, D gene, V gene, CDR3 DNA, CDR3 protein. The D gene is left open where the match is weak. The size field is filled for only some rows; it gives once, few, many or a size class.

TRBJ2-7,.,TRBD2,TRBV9,TGTGCCAGCAGCGCACAGAATCAAGGACTAGCCCCACGCGAGCAGTACTTC,CASSAQNQGLAPREQYF
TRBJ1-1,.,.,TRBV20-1,TGCAGTGCCCCTGACTTGACTGAAGCTTTCTTT,CSAPDLTEAFF
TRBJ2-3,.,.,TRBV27,TGTGCCAGCAGTTTAGAAGGGTTGGGAACAGATACGCAGTATTTT,CASSLEGLGTDTQYF
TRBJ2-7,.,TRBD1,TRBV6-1,TGTGCCAGCAGGATAGGGGGCTGGTCCTACGAGCAGTACTTC,CASRIGGWSYEQYF
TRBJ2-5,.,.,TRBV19,TGTGCCAGTAGTGCGCTTAGGTCGCGTGGTGAGGAGACCCAGTACTTC,CASSALRSRGEETQYF
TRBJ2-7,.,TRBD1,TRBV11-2,TGTGCCACCTCGGGACAGGGGGTGTCCTACGAGCAGTACTTC,CATSGQGVSYEQYF
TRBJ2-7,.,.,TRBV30,TGTGCCTGGAGTGACCCCTTCGAGCAAGCCTACGAGCAGTACTTC,CAWSDPFEQAYEQYF
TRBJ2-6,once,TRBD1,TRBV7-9,TGTGCCAGCAGCTCTTCACAGGGGGCGTCTGGGGCCAACGTCCTGACTTTC,CASSSSQGASGANVLTF
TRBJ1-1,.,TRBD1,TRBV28,TGTGCCAGCAGTTTGGGGACAGGGCGGAACACTGAAGCTTTCTTT,CASSLGTGRNTEAFF
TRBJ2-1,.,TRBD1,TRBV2,TGTGCCAGCAGTTGGAAGGACAGGAGCTCCTACAATGAGCAGTTCTTC,CASSWKDRSSYNEQFF
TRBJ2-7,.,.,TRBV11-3,TGTGCCAGCAGCTTAACGTTGGGGGATCGCGAGCAGTACTTC,CASSLTLGDREQYF
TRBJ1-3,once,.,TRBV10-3,TGTGCCATCAGTGATTTGGAGGGAGCTGGAAACACCATATATTTT,CAISDLEGAGNTIYF
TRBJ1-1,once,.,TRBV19,TGTGCCAGTAGTTGGGACACCCCAAGGGTAAGCACTGAAGCTTTCTTT,CASSWDTPRVSTEAFF
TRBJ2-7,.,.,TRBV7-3,TGTGCCAGCAGCCCTAACGGACTGAGCTACGAGCAGTACTTC,CASSPNGLSYEQYF
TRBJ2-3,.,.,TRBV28,TGTGCCAGCAGTTACATAGCAGATACGCAGTATTTT,CASSYIADTQYF
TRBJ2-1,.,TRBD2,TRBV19,TGTGCCAGTAGTATCACTAGCGGGAGGGCCGTTGAGCAGTTCTTC,CASSITSGRAVEQFF
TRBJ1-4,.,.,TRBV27,TGTGCCAGCAGTACTCCTTCAGGGCCTAATGAAAAACTGTTTTTT,CASSTPSGPNEKLFF